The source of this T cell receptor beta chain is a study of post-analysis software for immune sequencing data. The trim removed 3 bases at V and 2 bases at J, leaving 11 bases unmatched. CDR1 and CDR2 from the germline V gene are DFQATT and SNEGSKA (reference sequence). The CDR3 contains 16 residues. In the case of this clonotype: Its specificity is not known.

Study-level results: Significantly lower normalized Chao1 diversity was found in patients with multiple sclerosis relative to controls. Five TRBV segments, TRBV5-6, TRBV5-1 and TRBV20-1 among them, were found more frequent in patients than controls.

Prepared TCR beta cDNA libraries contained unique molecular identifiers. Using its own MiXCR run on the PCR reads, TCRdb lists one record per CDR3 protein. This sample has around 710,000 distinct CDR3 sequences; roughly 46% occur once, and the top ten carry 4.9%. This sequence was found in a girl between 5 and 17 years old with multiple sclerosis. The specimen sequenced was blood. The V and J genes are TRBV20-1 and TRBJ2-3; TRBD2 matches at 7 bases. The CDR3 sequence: CSASDGGGPFTDTQYF. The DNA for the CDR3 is TGCAGTGCTAGCGACGGGGGAGGGCCGTTCACAGATACGCAGTATTTT.